These 27 T cell receptor beta chains came from one sample sequenced in a study of blood T cell repertoires in COVID-19. Using immunoSEQ multiplex PCR, the repertoire was profiled, and TCRdb retains in-frame clones only, with some absent. The sample includes about 64,000 clones, about 86% of them seen just once. Sequencing was carried out using peripheral blood. The receptor source for this set is a man aged 35 to 55 with acute or convalescent COVID-19.

The chain couples TRBV19 to TRBJ1-4; D is uncertain. The CDR3 totals 13 residues. Germline V gene lookup returns CDR1 LNHDA and CDR2 SQIVND (reference sequence). Trimming stripped 2 bases from V and 5 bases from J, with 6 bases between. The CDR3 here is CASSIFRNEKLFF. CDR3 in DNA: TGTGCCAGTAGTATATTCCGGAATGAAAAACTGTTTTTT.

The chain has TRBV5-5 and TRBJ2-5, with a possible D match to TRBD1 (5 bases). Trimming shortened V by 1 base and J by 2 bases, and 6 bases separated the two germline ends. Germline V gene data show CDR1 as SGHKS and CDR2 as YYEKEE (reference sequence). This CDR3 region has 13 residues. The CDR3: CASSLRGQETQYF. CDR3 bases: TGTGCCAGCAGCTTGAGGGGACAAGAGACCCAGTACTTC. Full variable domain (remainder filled in from reference TRBV5-5 and TRBJ2-5): DAGVTQSPTHLIKTRGQQVTLRCSPISGHKSVSWYQQVLGQGPQFIFQYYEKEERGRGNFPDRFSARQFPNYSSELNVNALLLGDSALYLCASSLRGQETQYFGPGTRLLVL.

The J gene is TRBJ2-2, the V gene TRBV11-2, with D unresolved. Trimming removed 7 bases from V and 0 bases from J, with 15 bases in between. The germline V gene encodes CDR1 SGHAT and CDR2 FQNNGV. The CDR3 sequence is 16 residues long. CDR3 amino acids: CASNTRLIANTGELFF. CDR3 in DNA: TGTGCCAGCAACACCAGGCTGATAGCGAACACCGGGGAGCTGTTTTTT. The whole variable domain, filled in from reference TRBV11-2 and TRBJ2-2, reads EAGVAQSPRYKIIEKRQSVAFWCNPISGHATLYWYQQILGQGPKLLIQFQNNGVVDDSQLPKDRFSAERLKGVDSTLKIQPAKLEDSAVYLCASNTRLIANTGELFFGEGSRLTVL.

V gene TRBV6-5 combines with J gene TRBJ1-4, with TRBD1 matching over 7 bases. The trim removed 9 bases at V and 1 base at J, leaving 5 bases unmatched. Germline V lookup: CDR1 MNHEY, CDR2 SVGAGI. This CDR3 contains 14 residues. The CDR3 loop reads CASTSGGTNEKLFF. The CDR3 coding sequence is TGTGCCAGTACCTCAGGGGGAACTAATGAAAAACTGTTTTTT.

The V gene is TRBV6-6, the J gene TRBJ1-1; D is unclear. CDR3 length: 14 residues. V dropped 6 bases and J dropped 0 bases, with 11 bases sitting between them. Looked up from germline, CDR1 is MNHNY and CDR2 is SVGAGI (reference sequence). In DNA, the CDR3 is TGTGCCAGCAGGGAGGAGAGGGTGAACACTGAAGCTTTCTTT. Translating gives CASREERVNTEAFF.

Only one count was recorded for this clone. The chain has TRBV7-3 and TRBJ2-7; tentative D call: TRBD2 (6 bases). Trimming removed 5 bases from V and 5 bases from J, with 16 bases in between. CDR3 length: 14 amino acids. Germline values: CDR1 SGHTA, CDR2 FQGTGA. In DNA form, the CDR3 reads TGTGCCAGCAGCCTACAAGGGACTTTCGACGAGCAGTACTTC. This encodes CASSLQGTFDEQYF.

The J gene is TRBJ2-2, the V gene TRBV24-1, with D possibly TRBD2 on 5 matching bases. Deletions cut 2 bases from V and 4 bases from J, with 10 bases between. Germline V gene data show CDR1 as KGHDR and CDR2 as SFDVKD. The CDR3 is 15 residues long. The CDR3 here is CATSDYGESTGELFF. DNA for the CDR3: TGTGCCACCAGTGATTATGGGGAGTCCACCGGGGAGCTGTTTTTT.

The V call is TRBV7-2, the J call TRBJ1-5, with a tentative D call TRBD1 (6 bases). Between the trimmed V and J ends, which lost 6 bases and 2 bases, there was a span of 17 bases. The germline gives CDR1 SGHTA, CDR2 FQGNSA. CDR3 length: 16 amino acids. The CDR3 reads CASSPGRGQGNQPQHF. The CDR3 DNA reads TGTGCCAGCAGTCCTGGGAGGGGACAAGGCAATCAGCCCCAGCATTTT.

V gene TRBV9 combines with J gene TRBJ1-1; no definite D call. The CDR3 extends over 15 amino acids. With 4 bases removed from V and 1 base from J, the gap between germline ends came to 14 bases. Germline CDR1 and CDR2: SGDLS and YYNGEE. In nucleotides, the CDR3 is TGTGCCAGCAGCCCACGTCCCGAGGAGAACACTGAAGCTTTCTTT. It translates to CASSPRPEENTEAFF.

The gene calls are TRBV7-3 and TRBJ2-2; tentatively, D is TRBD1 (6 bases). Germline CDR1 SGHTA, CDR2 FQGTGA. The ends were cut back, 4 bases at V and 6 bases at J, with 21 bases in the middle. This CDR3 has 17 residues. For the CDR3, the DNA is TGTGCCAGCAGCTCTACCACCCACAGGGAAGTTCCCGGGGAGCTGTTTTTT. It translates to CASSSTTHREVPGELFF.

The genes are TRBV5-6 and TRBJ1-2; D not resolved. This CDR3 has 15 residues. Germline V gene lookup returns CDR1 SGHDT and CDR2 YYEEEE. Trimming stripped 4 bases from V and 5 bases from J, with 18 bases between. The CDR3 DNA reads as TGTGCCAGCAGCCTGGGCCCGGTCACCTCTTATGGCTACACCTTC. Translation gives CASSLGPVTSYGYTF.

The V gene is TRBV5-1, the J gene TRBJ1-1; D uncertain. The CDR3 length is 16 residues. Deletions cut 0 bases from V and 3 bases from J, with 15 bases between. Germline V CDR1 and CDR2: SGHRS, YFSETQ. The CDR3 region has the DNA TGCGCCAGCAGCTTGGAAATTAGCCCATCGTACACTGAAGCTTTCTTT. Encoded protein: CASSLEISPSYTEAFF. Together with reference TRBV5-1 and TRBJ1-1, the CDR3 gives the full variable domain: KAGVTQTPRYLIKTRGQQVTLSCSPISGHRSVSWYQQTPGQGLQFLFEYFSETQRNKGNFPGRFSGRQFSNSRSEMNVSTLELGDSALYLCASSLEISPSYTEAFFGQGTRLTVV.

The rearrangement links TRBV4-1 to TRBJ1-5; D not certain. The germline V gene encodes CDR1 MGHRA and CDR2 YSYEKL. V was pared by 2 bases and J by 2 bases, with 10 bases between. The CDR3 loop spans 15 amino acids. The CDR3 sequence is CASSQTGEGNQPQHF. The CDR3 DNA reads as TGCGCCAGCAGCCAAACCGGGGAGGGCAATCAGCCCCAGCATTTT.

The chain couples TRBV23-1 to TRBJ2-5, with 8 bases lining up with TRBD1. TRBV23-1 is noted as an ORF with a role that remains uncertain. This CDR3 comprises 17 residues. J gave up 4 bases and V 0 bases, and 10 bases lay outside the gene matches. The CDR3 DNA is TGCGCCAGCAGTCAATCTTGCAGGGGGCCACAAGCAGAGACCCAGTACTTC. Its translation is CASSQSCRGPQAETQYF.

A single count supports this clone. This sequence joins TRBV7-9 and TRBJ1-2, with 8 bases aligning to TRBD1. V gave up 4 bases and J gave up 7 bases; unmatched junction bases: 8. Germline V gene lookup returns CDR1 SEHNR and CDR2 FQNEAQ (reference sequence). CDR3 size: 14 residues. CDR3 coding DNA: TGTGCCAGCAGCTCCAACAGGGGGTTGGGTGGCTACACCTTC. The encoded protein is CASSSNRGLGGYTF.

This chain connects TRBV2 to TRBJ1-5; possible D gene TRBD1, 6 bases. The CDR3 is 14 amino acids. The V gene's germline CDR1 is SNHLY and CDR2 FYNNEI. Trimming pared 4 bases from V and 3 bases from J, leaving 10 bases between. The CDR3 loop reads CASSGQGLNQPQHF. CDR3 DNA sequence: TGTGCCAGCAGTGGCCAGGGGCTCAATCAGCCCCAGCATTTT.

This chain uses TRBV6-5 with TRBJ2-5; D ambiguous. With 7 bases removed from V and 4 bases from J, the gap between germline ends came to 7 bases. This CDR3 region has 11 residues. Germline V gene data show CDR1 as MNHEY and CDR2 as SVGAGI. This CDR3 is CASTAGETQYF. Written as DNA, the CDR3 is TGTGCCAGCACTGCCGGAGAGACCCAGTACTTC.

The V gene is TRBV7-6, the J gene TRBJ1-1; D may be TRBD1 (5 bases). In germline, CDR1 is SGHVS, CDR2 FNYEAQ. The CDR3 sequence is 16 residues long. V lost 1 base and J 1 base, leaving 13 bases between the germline ends. Here the CDR3 reads CASSLEQAGRNTEAFF. The CDR3 bases are TGTGCCAGCAGCTTAGAACAGGCGGGGAGGAACACTGAAGCTTTCTTT.

This chain joins TRBV30 and TRBJ1-5; D is ambiguous. Germline CDR1 is GTSNPN and CDR2 is SVGIG (reference sequence). The CDR3 is 13 residues long. V lost 1 base and J lost 3, with 7 bases in between. The CDR3 DNA follows: TGTGCCTGGAGTGAGAGCTTCAATCAGCCCCAGCATTTT. As protein: CAWSESFNQPQHF.

The rearrangement uses TRBV9 and TRBJ1-5; the D is unclear. The V end lost 4 bases, the J end lost 6 bases, and 11 bases lay between the germline ends. This CDR3 comprises 13 residues. In germline, CDR1 is SGDLS, CDR2 YYNGEE. The CDR3 DNA sequence: TGTGCCAGCAGCCTTAGCGAGGGTCAGCCCCAGCATTTT. This gives the protein CASSLSEGQPQHF.

The chain has TRBV19 and TRBJ1-6; no clear D. The V gene's germline CDR1 is LNHDA and CDR2 SQIVND (reference sequence). This CDR3 spans 15 amino acids. V dropped 7 bases and J dropped 7 bases, with 17 bases sitting between them. CDR3 in DNA: TGTGCCAGTACCTCTCCCACAGAAAGAAATTCACCCCTCCACTTT. This sequence encodes CASTSPTERNSPLHF.

J is TRBJ1-5 and V is TRBV11-2; D not resolved. Germline V gives CDR1 SGHAT, CDR2 FQNNGV. The CDR3 covers 13 residues. V was trimmed by 5 bases and J by 7 bases, leaving 12 bases between them. The CDR3 reads CASSGGPGQPQHF. CDR3 sequence (DNA): TGTGCCAGCAGCGGCGGGCCGGGCCAGCCCCAGCATTTT.

The chain couples TRBV9 to TRBJ1-2, with D possibly matching TRBD1 (5 bases). Germline lookup yields CDR1 SGDLS and CDR2 YYNGEE. The CDR3 is made up of 15 amino acids. V lost 3 bases to trimming and J lost 6 bases, with 18 bases between them. The DNA of the CDR3 is TGTGCCAGCAGCGCTGGGGCTCCTAGGAGGGATGGCTACACCTTC. It translates to CASSAGAPRRDGYTF.

This clone was counted between two and nine times. This chain joins TRBV4-1 and TRBJ1-4; TRBD1 might be the D (6 bases). Germline V CDR1 and CDR2: MGHRA, YSYEKL. CDR3 size: 16 residues. The V gene lost 0 bases and the J gene lost 2 bases, with 10 bases spanning the gap. CDR3 sequence reads: CASSQEQGFTNEKLFF. The DNA for the CDR3 is TGCGCCAGCAGCCAAGAACAGGGCTTCACTAATGAAAAACTGTTTTTT.

The chain recombines TRBV5-1 with TRBJ2-3; D ambiguous. V gave up 1 base and J gave up 1 base, with 4 bases separating them. Looked up from germline, CDR1 is SGHRS and CDR2 is YFSETQ. CDR3 length: 13 residues. The CDR3 sequence: CASSLFGTDTQYF. CDR3 coding DNA: TGCGCCAGCAGCTTGTTCGGCACAGATACGCAGTATTTT.

The chain combines TRBV29-1 with TRBJ1-5, with 8 bases fitting TRBD1. From germline, CDR1 is SQVTM and CDR2 ANQGSEA. The CDR3 runs to 14 residues. J gave up 5 bases and V 6 bases, and 9 bases lay outside the gene matches. CDR3 in amino acids: CSVSGQGVDQPQHF. The CDR3 DNA reads as TGCAGCGTCAGCGGACAGGGAGTAGATCAGCCCCAGCATTTT.

The chain carries TRBV12-5 and TRBJ2-2; 7 nucleotides agree with TRBD2. The CDR3 extends over 14 amino acids. The germline CDR1 and CDR2 sequences are LGHNT and FRNRAP. Unmatched junction bases numbered 4, after V lost 2 bases and J lost 7 bases. CDR3 residues: CASGLTRGDGELFF. CDR3 in DNA: TGTGCTAGTGGTTTGACACGGGGGGACGGGGAGCTGTTTTTT.